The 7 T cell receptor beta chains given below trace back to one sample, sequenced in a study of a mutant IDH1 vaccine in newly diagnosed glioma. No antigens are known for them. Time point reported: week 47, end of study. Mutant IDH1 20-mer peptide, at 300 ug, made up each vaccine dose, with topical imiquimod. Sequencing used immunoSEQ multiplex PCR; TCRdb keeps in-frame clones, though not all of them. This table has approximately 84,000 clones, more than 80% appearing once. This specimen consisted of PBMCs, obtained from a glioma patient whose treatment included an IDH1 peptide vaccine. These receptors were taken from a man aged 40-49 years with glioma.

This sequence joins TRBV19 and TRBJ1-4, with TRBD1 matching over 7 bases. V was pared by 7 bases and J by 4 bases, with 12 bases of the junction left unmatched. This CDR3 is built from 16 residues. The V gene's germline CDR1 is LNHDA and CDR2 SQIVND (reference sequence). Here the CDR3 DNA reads TGTGCCAGTACCCTCGGACGGGACAGCCATAATGAAAAACTGTTTTTT. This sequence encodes CASTLGRDSHNEKLFF.

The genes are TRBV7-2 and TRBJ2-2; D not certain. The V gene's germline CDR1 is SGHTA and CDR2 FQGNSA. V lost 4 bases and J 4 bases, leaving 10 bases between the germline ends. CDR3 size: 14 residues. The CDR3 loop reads CASSSSWSTGELFF. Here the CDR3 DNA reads TGTGCCAGCAGCTCGTCGTGGTCCACCGGGGAGCTGTTTTTT.

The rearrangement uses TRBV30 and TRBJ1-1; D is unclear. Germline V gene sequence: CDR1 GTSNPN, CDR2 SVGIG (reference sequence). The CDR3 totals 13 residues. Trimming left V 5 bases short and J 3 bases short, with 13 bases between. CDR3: CAWSTSGYTEAFF. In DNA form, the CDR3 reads TGTGCCTGGTCGACCAGTGGGTACACTGAAGCTTTCTTT.

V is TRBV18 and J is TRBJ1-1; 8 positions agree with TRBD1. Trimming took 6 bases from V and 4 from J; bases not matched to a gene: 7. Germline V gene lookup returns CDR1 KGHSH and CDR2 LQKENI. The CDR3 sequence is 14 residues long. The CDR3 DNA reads TGTGCCAGCTCTCCCCAGGGGGCTATCACTGAAGCTTTCTTT. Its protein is CASSPQGAITEAFF. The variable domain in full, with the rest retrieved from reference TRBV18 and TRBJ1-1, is NAGVMQNPRHLVRRRGQEARLRCSPMKGHSHVYWYRQLPEEGLKFMVYLQKENIIDESGMPKERFSAEFPKEGPSILRIQQVVRGDSAAYFCASSPQGAITEAFFGQGTRLTVV.

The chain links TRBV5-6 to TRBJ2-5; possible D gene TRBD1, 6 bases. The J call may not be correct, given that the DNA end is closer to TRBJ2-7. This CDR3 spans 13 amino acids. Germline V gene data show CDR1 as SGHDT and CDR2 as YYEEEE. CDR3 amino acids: CASSLFAGDEQYF. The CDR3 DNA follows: TGTGCCAGCAGCTTGTTCGCAGGGGACGAGCAGTACTTC.

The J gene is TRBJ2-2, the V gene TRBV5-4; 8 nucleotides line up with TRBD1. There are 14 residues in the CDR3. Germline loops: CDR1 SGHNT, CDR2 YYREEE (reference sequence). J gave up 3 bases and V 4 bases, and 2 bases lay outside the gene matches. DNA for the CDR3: TGTGCCAGCAGCGCAGGGGGCTACACCGGGGAGCTGTTTTTT. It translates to CASSAGGYTGELFF.

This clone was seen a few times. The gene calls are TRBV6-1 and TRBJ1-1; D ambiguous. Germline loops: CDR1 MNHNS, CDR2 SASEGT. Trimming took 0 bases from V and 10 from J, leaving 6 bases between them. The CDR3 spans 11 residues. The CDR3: CASSEALGAFF. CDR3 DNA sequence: TGTGCCAGCAGTGAAGCGCTTGGAGCTTTCTTT.